The clone carrying this T cell receptor beta chain appeared a few times. In germline, CDR1 is LNHDA, CDR2 SQIVND (reference sequence). CDR3 length: 12 residues. V lost 6 bases to trimming and J lost 3 bases, with 8 bases between them. This sample is drawn from a study of T cell changes during pregnancy in multiple sclerosis. TCRdb's table, derived via immunoSEQ multiplex PCR, lists solely in-frame clones and lacks some. The sample has about 71,000 clones, 91% seen once. The sample in question was CD8+ T cells from peripheral blood mononuclear cells, obtained before pregnancy. The sequence was obtained from a female donor with multiple sclerosis, enrolled in a pregnancy study. The chain recombines TRBV19 with TRBJ1-1; unclear D gene. CDR3 nucleotide sequence: TGTGCCAGTAGAAACCAGTACACTGAAGCTTTCTTT. Translating it yields CASRNQYTEAFF. Variable domain in full (rest from reference TRBV19 and TRBJ1-1): DGGITQSPKYLFRKEGQNVTLSCEQNLNHDAMYWYRQDPGQGLRLIYYSQIVNDFQKGDIAEGYSVSREKKESFPLTVTSAQKNPTAFYLCASRNQYTEAFFGQGTRLTVV.